These 24 T cell receptor beta chains share one sample of origin, sequenced in a study of monozygotic twins with inflammatory bowel disease (dated by TCRdb to about 2019). Libraries were built with 5' RACE. Instrument on record: Illumina HiSeq 2500. TCRdb reprocessed the reads, so every CDR3 protein sequence counts as one entry and DNA is not shown. This sample's table has entries for around 140,000 distinct CDR3 sequences. Less than 2.5% of the sample comes from the top ten. The sequenced material came from blood. The receptors stem from a human donor with ulcerative colitis or Crohn's disease, or a healthy co-twin of an affected twin (not recorded which).

The V gene is TRBV5-6, the J gene TRBJ1-6; absent DNA, TCRdb's TRBD1 call cannot be checked. Germline CDR1 SGHDT, CDR2 YYEEEE. The CDR3 is 13 residues long. The CDR3 sequence: CASSQDRNSPLHF. The variable domain in full, completed from reference TRBV5-6 and TRBJ1-6, reads DAGVTQSPTHLIKTRGQQVTLRCSPKSGHDTVSWYQQALGQGPQFIFQYYEEEERQRGNFPDRFSGHQFPNYSSELNVNALLLGDSALYLCASSQDRNSPLHFGNGTRLTVT.

V is TRBV27 and J is TRBJ1-1; the TCRdb D gene call, TRBD1, has no DNA to confirm it. Looked up from germline, CDR1 is MNHEY and CDR2 is SMNVEV (reference sequence). The CDR3 has 13 amino acids. The CDR3 is CASSSGPVPEAFF.

The V gene is TRBV5-1, the J gene TRBJ2-5. Germline V lookup: CDR1 SGHRS, CDR2 YFSETQ. The CDR3 extends over 14 amino acids. The chain's CDR3 is CASSLGSNRETQYF.

The chain employs TRBV10-2 and TRBJ2-2; without DNA, the TCRdb call of TRBD1 cannot be checked. This CDR3 region has 16 residues. CDR1 is WSHSY, CDR2 SAAADI, per germline. The CDR3 loop is CASSRGDTRYTGELFF.

The CDR3 spells CASSLTGTSYNEQFF. This rearrangement joins TRBV11-3 to TRBJ2-1; TCRdb returns TRBD1, unconfirmable since there is no DNA. This CDR3 is 15 amino acids long. Per the germline V gene, CDR1 is SGHNT and CDR2 is YENEEA.

The chain combines TRBV4-1 with TRBJ2-3; there is no DNA to check the TCRdb D call of TRBD1. Looked up from germline, CDR1 is MGHRA and CDR2 is YSYEKL. The CDR3 spans 15 residues. This chain's CDR3 is CASSQLAGDADTQYF.

J is TRBJ2-1 and V is TRBV27; the D gene TCRdb calls, TRBD2, cannot be checked with no DNA. Per germline, CDR1 MNHEY and CDR2 SMNVEV (reference sequence). The CDR3 is 19 amino acids. The CDR3 region is CASSPLYGPQLSSYNEQFF.

J is TRBJ2-2 and V is TRBV30; with no DNA, the TCRdb D assignment of TRBD2 cannot be verified. CDR3 length: 13 amino acids. Germline V lookup: CDR1 GTSNPN, CDR2 SVGIG (reference sequence). CDR3 residues: CAWSASGAGELFF. The complete variable domain, with remaining parts taken from reference TRBV30 and TRBJ2-2, reads SQTIHQWPATLVQPVGSPLSLECTVEGTSNPNLYWYRQAAGRGLQLLFYSVGIGQISSEVPQNLSASRPQDRQFILSSKKLLLSDSGFYLCAWSASGAGELFFGEGSRLTVL.

This rearrangement joins TRBV7-9 to TRBJ1-1. There are 13 residues in the CDR3. Germline V gives CDR1 SEHNR, CDR2 FQNEAQ (reference sequence). The CDR3 sequence: CASSHKGVEEAFF. Variable domain in full (rest from reference TRBV7-9 and TRBJ1-1): DTGVSQNPRHKITKRGQNVTFRCDPISEHNRLYWYRQTLGQGPEFLTYFQNEAQLEKSRLLSDRFSAERPKGSFSTLEIQRTEQGDSAMYLCASSHKGVEEAFFGQGTRLTVV.

The rearrangement links TRBV20-1 to TRBJ1-4; TCRdb's D gene call, TRBD1, goes unchecked for lack of DNA. The CDR3 extends over 12 amino acids. Germline V gene data show CDR1 as DFQATT and CDR2 as SNEGSKA (reference sequence). The CDR3 loop reads CGLGALNEKLFF.

J is TRBJ1-1 and V is TRBV5-6; TCRdb indicates TRBD1, and absent DNA this call remains unverified. This CDR3 comprises 18 residues. Germline values: CDR1 SGHDT, CDR2 YYEEEE. This chain's CDR3 is CASSPLVGTPNMNTEAFF.

This chain links TRBV20-1 with TRBJ2-7; TCRdb lists TRBD2, though no DNA is available to test this call. This CDR3 is built from 13 residues. Germline V gene lookup returns CDR1 DFQATT and CDR2 SNEGSKA (reference sequence). CDR3 sequence reads: CSARDQSLHEQYF.

This rearrangement joins TRBV15 to TRBJ2-3; the TRBD1 assignment by TCRdb is unverifiable without DNA. Germline V CDR1 and CDR2: LNHNV, YYDKDF (reference sequence). The CDR3 covers 14 residues. CDR3 residues: CATSRVGAADTQYF. Drawing the rest from reference TRBV15 and TRBJ2-3, the complete variable domain is DAMVIQNPRYQVTQFGKPVTLSCSQTLNHNVMYWYQQKSSQAPKLLFHYYDKDFNNEADTPDNFQSRRPNTSFCFLDIRSPGLGDTAMYLCATSRVGAADTQYFGPGTRLTVL.

This rearrangement joins TRBV9 to TRBJ1-2; TCRdb designates TRBD1, a call that cannot be tested without DNA. This CDR3 region has 14 residues. The germline gives CDR1 SGDLS, CDR2 YYNGEE. This CDR3 reads CASSVPGRNYGYTF. The full variable domain, with the rest looked up from reference TRBV9 and TRBJ1-2, is DSGVTQTPKHLITATGQRVTLRCSPRSGDLSVYWYQQSLDQGLQFLIQYYNGEERAKGNILERFSAQQFPDLHSELNLSSLELGDSALYFCASSVPGRNYGYTFGSGTRLTVV.

The rearrangement joins TRBV15 to TRBJ2-7; no DNA is available, so the TRBD2 call from TCRdb remains unchecked. This CDR3 has 16 residues. From germline, CDR1 is LNHNV and CDR2 YYDKDF (reference sequence). The CDR3 loop is CATSSMGNSGTYEQYF.

The chain combines TRBV4-1 with TRBJ1-6; TCRdb returns TRBD1, unconfirmable since there is no DNA. This CDR3 spans 15 amino acids. Germline CDR1 is MGHRA and CDR2 is YSYEKL. CDR3 region: CASRPISGTHSPLHF.

This chain links TRBV30 with TRBJ1-5. The CDR3 has 13 residues. Germline assignment: CDR1 GTSNPN and CDR2 SVGIG (reference sequence). Here the CDR3 reads CAWSRRGNQPQHF.

CDR3 residues: CSARGGYEQYF. J is TRBJ2-7 and V is TRBV20-1. CDR3 length: 11 residues. Germline loops: CDR1 DFQATT, CDR2 SNEGSKA (reference sequence).

The rearrangement joins TRBV7-2 to TRBJ2-1; TCRdb gives TRBD2 as the D gene, but with no DNA this cannot be confirmed. CDR3 length equals 14 residues. Germline CDR1 SGHTA, CDR2 FQGNSA. The CDR3 spells CASSSGVGYNEQFF. The whole variable domain, filled in from reference TRBV7-2 and TRBJ2-1, reads GAGVSQSPSNKVTEKGKDVELRCDPISGHTALYWYRQSLGQGLEFLIYFQGNSAPDKSGLPSDRFSAERTGGSVSTLTIQRTQQEDSAVYLCASSSGVGYNEQFFGPGTRLTVL.

V usage is TRBV12-3 or TRBV12-4 and J usage is TRBJ2-5; the D gene TCRdb calls, TRBD1, cannot be checked with no DNA. The CDR3 totals 12 residues. CDR3 in amino acids: CASSPRDQAQYF.

The V call is TRBV5-5, the J call TRBJ2-1. Germline V CDR1 and CDR2: SGHKS, YYEKEE (reference sequence). The CDR3 loop spans 11 amino acids. The CDR3 reads CASSTYNEQFF.

This sequence joins TRBV29-1 and TRBJ2-3. This CDR3 spans 12 amino acids. The germline V gene has CDR1 SQVTM and CDR2 ANQGSEA. The CDR3: CSVADGTDTQYF.

V gene TRBV10-3 combines with J gene TRBJ1-2; TCRdb's D call, TRBD1, is unchecked because there is no DNA. The CDR3 is 14 residues long. The germline V gene has CDR1 ENHRY and CDR2 SYGVKD. The CDR3 here is CAISSAVGDYGYTF.

The rearrangement joins TRBV30 to TRBJ1-2; TCRdb lists TRBD1, though no DNA is available to test this call. This CDR3 comprises 17 residues. Germline CDR1 is GTSNPN and CDR2 is SVGIG (reference sequence). The CDR3 loop reads CAWSPRYADRGQYGYTF.